Following are 25 T cell receptor beta chains from one sample sequenced in a study of cytomegalovirus exposure and HLA in healthy donors. Primers included in the PCR were 60 Vbeta and 13 Jbeta primers. Libraries were prepared by immunoSEQ multiplex PCR; TCRdb keeps only in-frame clonotypes and omits some of them. The data contain 60,000 to 85,000 clones, 72% of them singletons. The material sequenced was PBMCs. The receptor source for this set is a man aged 60 to 75 in good health and CMV-seropositive.

The chain joins TRBV5-1 to TRBJ2-2, with 9 bases lining up with TRBD1. The CDR3 covers 17 residues. With V trimmed by 0 bases and J by 3 bases, 6 bases remained unmatched. Germline lookup yields CDR1 SGHRS and CDR2 YFSETQ. The CDR3 DNA reads TGCGCCAGCAGCTTGGGACCACAGGGGGCGGACACCGGGGAGCTGTTTTTT. Protein product: CASSLGPQGADTGELFF.

This chain connects TRBV7-8 to TRBJ1-5; D is perhaps TRBD1 (5 bases). The CDR3 has 15 residues. The V gene lost 3 bases and the J gene lost 7 bases, with 16 bases spanning the gap. CDR1 is SGHVS, CDR2 FQNEAQ, per germline. The CDR3 spells CASSLGPGASQPQHF. The CDR3, as DNA: TGTGCCAGCAGCTTGGGACCGGGAGCATCGCAGCCCCAGCATTTT. Full variable domain (outside the CDR3, taken from reference TRBV7-8 and TRBJ1-5): GAGVSQSPRYKVAKRGQDVALRCDPISGHVSLFWYQQALGQGPEFLTYFQNEAQLDKSGLPSDRFFAERPEGSVSTLKIQRTQQEDSAVYLCASSLGPGASQPQHFGDGTRLSIL.

This chain's CDR3 is CASTPDEGYTGELFF. The CDR3 DNA is TGTGCCAGCACCCCGGATGAGGGATACACCGGGGAGCTGTTTTTT. The rearrangement joins TRBV2 to TRBJ2-2; a possible D gene is TRBD2 (5 bases). CDR3 length: 15 residues. V shed 7 bases and J shed 3 bases, with 15 bases lying between them. CDR1 is SNHLY, CDR2 FYNNEI, per germline.

Details on this clone: At the DNA level, this CDR3 is encoded by other sequences in the same sample as well. The chain is built from TRBV9 and TRBJ2-3; TRBD2 matches 7 bases. The V gene end was trimmed by 3 bases and the J gene end by 1 base; junction bases not matched to a gene: 11. This CDR3 is built from 17 residues. The germline CDR1 and CDR2 sequences are SGDLS and YYNGEE. CDR3 sequence reads: CASSALGLVTGTDTQYF. Written as DNA, the CDR3 is TGTGCCAGCAGCGCTCTAGGACTAGTTACCGGCACAGATACGCAGTATTTT.

This clone was recorded once. The J gene is TRBJ2-7, the V gene TRBV19, with a possible D match to TRBD2 (6 bases). Germline-derived CDR1 and CDR2 are LNHDA and SQIVND (reference sequence). Trimming stripped 0 bases from V and 4 bases from J, with 10 bases between. The CDR3 has 14 amino acids. The CDR3 is CASSIDLGTYEQYF. The DNA of the CDR3 is TGTGCCAGTAGTATAGATCTCGGGACTTACGAGCAGTACTTC.

V usage is TRBV28 and J usage is TRBJ2-7; TRBD2 matches 11 bases. The V and J ends lost 10 bases and 6 bases, in that order; junction bases with no gene match: 11. This CDR3 region has 14 residues. Per the germline V gene, CDR1 is MDHEN and CDR2 is SYDVKM. Here the CDR3 reads CATTDTSGSAEQYF. For the CDR3, the DNA is TGTGCCACCACTGATACTAGCGGGAGCGCCGAGCAGTACTTC.

CDR3 in amino acids: CASSPVLDRGPEAFF. Written as DNA, the CDR3 is TGTGCCAGCTCACCCGTCCTGGACAGGGGCCCTGAAGCTTTCTTT. This chain connects TRBV18 to TRBJ1-1; 9 nucleotides match TRBD1. V was clipped by 3 bases and J by 6 bases; unmatched bases: 8. The V gene's germline CDR1 is KGHSH and CDR2 LQKENI. CDR3 length: 15 residues.

The rearrangement links TRBV19 to TRBJ2-5; 12 bases line up with TRBD2. The CDR3 has 14 amino acids. Germline V gives CDR1 LNHDA, CDR2 SQIVND (reference sequence). V trimming: 4 bases; J trimming: 3 bases; junction bases outside the gene matches: 0. The CDR3 DNA is TGTGCCAGTAGTAGGACTAGCGGGAAAGAGACCCAGTACTTC. It encodes CASSRTSGKETQYF.

The chain combines TRBV5-6 with TRBJ2-5; D remains ambiguous. The DNA end lines up better with TRBJ2-7; the J call may be wrong. CDR1 and CDR2 (germline): SGHDT, YYEEEE. This CDR3 comprises 13 residues. The CDR3 region is CASSFWRTYEQYF. The CDR3 DNA reads as TGTGCCAGCAGCTTTTGGAGAACCTACGAGCAGTACTTC.

This clone was recorded once. The gene calls are TRBV27 and TRBJ2-5, with a tentative D call TRBD1 (7 bases). V was cut by 6 bases and J by 7 bases, with 15 bases left in between. The CDR3 has 13 amino acids. CDR1 is MNHEY and CDR2 is SMNVEV in the germline V gene (reference sequence). CDR3 DNA sequence: TGTGCCAGCAGCCCGGGGCAGGGGGGGACCCAGTACTTC. It codes for CASSPGQGGTQYF.

J is TRBJ1-5 and V is TRBV6-4, with no clear D. Trimming stripped 5 bases from V and 4 bases from J, with 18 bases between. CDR3 length: 16 residues. Per germline, CDR1 MRHNA and CDR2 SNTAGT. The CDR3 DNA sequence: TGTGCCAGCAGTCAGAGTGGCACAGAGGGTAATCAGCCCCAGCATTTT. It encodes CASSQSGTEGNQPQHF.

The chain combines TRBV29-1 with TRBJ2-3; the D is unclear. CDR3 length equals 12 residues. Germline V gene lookup returns CDR1 SQVTM and CDR2 ANQGSEA. V was pared by 2 bases and J by 1 base, with 4 bases between. As DNA, the CDR3 is TGCAGCGTTGAACAGGGCACAGATACGCAGTATTTT. Amino acids: CSVEQGTDTQYF.

This clone was detected a few times. This chain joins TRBV6-5 and TRBJ2-2; no definite D call. Looked up from germline, CDR1 is MNHEY and CDR2 is SVGAGI. The CDR3 contains 13 residues. The V gene lost 6 bases and the J gene lost 7 bases, with 12 bases spanning the gap. CDR3 DNA: TGTGCCAGCAGAGAGGTCCGGCTCGGGGAGCTGTTTTTT. This gives the protein CASREVRLGELFF.

This rearrangement joins TRBV18 to TRBJ1-2; 11 bases match TRBD1. This CDR3 has 14 residues. The J segment lost 7 bases and the V segment lost 3 bases, leaving 4 bases of the junction unmatched. Per the germline V gene, CDR1 is KGHSH and CDR2 is LQKENI. CDR3 protein: CASSPGQGAAGYTF. The CDR3 DNA is TGTGCCAGCTCACCTGGACAGGGGGCGGCTGGCTACACCTTC.

The V gene is TRBV10-1, the J gene TRBJ2-4; 8 bases fit TRBD1. V lost 0 bases and J lost 0; bases outside the gene matches: 4. This CDR3 spans 17 amino acids. Germline CDR1 WNHNN, CDR2 SYGVQD (reference sequence). The CDR3 coding sequence is TGCGCCAGCAGTGAGTCGACAGGGGAACGAGCCAAAAACATTCAGTACTTC. Residues: CASSESTGERAKNIQYF.

This clone was detected only once. The chain has TRBV7-8 and TRBJ2-7, with 9 bases identical to TRBD2. CDR1 is SGHVS and CDR2 is FQNEAQ in the germline V gene. V shed 5 bases and J 0 bases; nucleotides not matched to a gene: 11. The CDR3 length is 17 residues. CDR3 bases: TGTGCCAGCAGCCGTACTCTAGCGGGGTTAAGCTCCTACGAGCAGTACTTC. Residues: CASSRTLAGLSSYEQYF.

A word on this clone: Relative to the germline gene, one junction end is altered; a read error may explain this. The chain is built from TRBV7-9 and TRBJ2-3; 8 nucleotides agree with TRBD2. The CDR3 is 15 amino acids. Germline V gene data show CDR1 as SEHNR and CDR2 as FQNEAQ (reference sequence). The CDR3 is CSSSATSGNTDTQYF. The CDR3, as DNA: TGTTCCAGCAGCGCTACTAGCGGAAACACAGATACGCAGTATTTT. The whole variable domain, filled in from reference TRBV7-9 and TRBJ2-3, reads DTGVSQNPRHKITKRGQNVTFRCDPISEHNRLYWYRQTLGQGPEFLTYFQNEAQLEKSRLLSDRFSAERPKGSFSTLEIQRTEQGDSAMYLCSSSATSGNTDTQYFGPGTRLTVL.

The J gene is TRBJ1-2, the V gene TRBV6-4; 9 bases fit TRBD1. Looked up from germline, CDR1 is MRHNA and CDR2 is SNTAGT. J gave up 5 bases and V 6 bases, and 10 bases lay outside the gene matches. The CDR3 consists of 15 residues. The CDR3: CASRKQGAHGYGYTF. The DNA for the CDR3 is TGTGCCAGCAGGAAACAGGGGGCGCACGGATATGGCTACACCTTC.

The J gene is TRBJ2-7, the V gene TRBV5-1; 10 nucleotides agree with TRBD1. The CDR3 consists of 14 residues. The V gene's germline CDR1 is SGHRS and CDR2 YFSETQ. V gave up 4 bases and J gave up 4 bases; unmatched junction bases: 5. The CDR3 here is CASSPGTGEYEQYF. The CDR3 region has the DNA TGCGCCAGCAGCCCCGGGACAGGGGAATACGAGCAGTACTTC.

Details on this clone: Germline and junction disagree at one end, which may indicate a read error. The genes are TRBV7-9 and TRBJ2-1; D might be TRBD2 (6 bases). The germline V gene encodes CDR1 SEHNR and CDR2 FQNEAQ (reference sequence). CDR3 length: 15 amino acids. CDR3 nucleotide sequence: TGTGCCAGCGGATCTGGCCGGGGGTCCTATAATGAGCAGTTCTTC. It is translated as CASGSGRGSYNEQFF.

The chain combines TRBV6-1 with TRBJ1-4; possible D gene TRBD1, 6 bases. The length of the CDR3 is 13 residues. Deletions cut 6 bases from V and 5 bases from J, with 10 bases between. Germline lookup yields CDR1 MNHNS and CDR2 SASEGT. In DNA form, the CDR3 reads TGTGCCAGCAGCGGACAGATCAATGAAAAACTGTTTTTT. Protein product: CASSGQINEKLFF.

For this clone: Additional DNA sequences in this sample encode the identical CDR3. The V and J genes are TRBV2 and TRBJ1-2; weak D call: TRBD1 (5 bases). The ends were cut back, 6 bases at V and 3 bases at J, with 11 bases in the middle. This CDR3 is 13 amino acids long. Looked up from germline, CDR1 is SNHLY and CDR2 is FYNNEI. The CDR3 DNA is TGTGCCAGCAGCGCAGACAGAGACTATGGCTACACCTTC. Protein sequence: CASSADRDYGYTF.

A single count supports this clone. The CDR3 region has the DNA TGTGCCAGCAGTGAGGCCAGACAAATTTACAATGAGCAGTTCTTC. This encodes CASSEARQIYNEQFF. The chain couples TRBV6-1 to TRBJ2-1; D unclear. CDR1 MNHNS and CDR2 SASEGT come from the germline V gene. V dropped 3 bases and J dropped 4 bases, with 13 bases sitting between them. There are 15 residues in the CDR3.

In DNA form, the CDR3 reads TGTGCCACCTCAGGGGGTAGTGGAAACACCATATATTTT. This codes for CATSGGSGNTIYF. This chain uses TRBV6-6 with TRBJ1-3, with 7 nucleotides matching TRBD1. V was pared by 10 bases and J by 3 bases, with 6 bases of the junction left unmatched. Germline V gene data show CDR1 as MNHNY and CDR2 as SVGAGI (reference sequence). CDR3 length: 13 residues.

Details on this clone: At one end the junction does not follow the germline gene, possibly because of a read error. The chain combines TRBV7-9 with TRBJ1-2; no clear D. Germline V gene data show CDR1 as SEHNR and CDR2 as FQNEAQ (reference sequence). The CDR3 is 12 residues long. The CDR3 is CSSSLEGDGYTF. The CDR3 region has the DNA TGTTCCAGCAGCTTAGAGGGAGACGGCTACACCTTC.